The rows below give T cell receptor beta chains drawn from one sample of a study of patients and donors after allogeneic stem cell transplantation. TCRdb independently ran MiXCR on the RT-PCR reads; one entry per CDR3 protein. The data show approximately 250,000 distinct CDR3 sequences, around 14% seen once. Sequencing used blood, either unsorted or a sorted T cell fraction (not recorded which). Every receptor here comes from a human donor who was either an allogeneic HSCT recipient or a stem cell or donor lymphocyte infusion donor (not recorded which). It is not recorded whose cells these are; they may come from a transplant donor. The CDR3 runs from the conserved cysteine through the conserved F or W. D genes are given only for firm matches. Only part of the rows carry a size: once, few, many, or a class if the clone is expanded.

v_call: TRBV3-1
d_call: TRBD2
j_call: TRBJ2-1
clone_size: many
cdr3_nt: TGTGCCAGCAGCCAAGGACTAGCTAAGAAGTTCTTC
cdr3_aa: CASSQGLAKKFF

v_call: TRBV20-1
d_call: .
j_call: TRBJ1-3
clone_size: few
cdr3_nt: TGCAGTGCTCCGAAACAGGGTAGCTCTGGAAACACCATATATTTT
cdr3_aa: CSAPKQGSSGNTIYF

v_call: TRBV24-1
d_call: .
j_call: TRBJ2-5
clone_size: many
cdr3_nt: TGTGCCACCAGTGATTTGCAATCAGGACAAGAGACCCAGTACTTC
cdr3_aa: CATSDLQSGQETQYF

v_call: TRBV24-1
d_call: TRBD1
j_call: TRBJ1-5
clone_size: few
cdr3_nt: TGTGCCACCAGTGACCCGGACAGGGGCGGCAATCAGCCCCAGCATTTT
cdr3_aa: CATSDPDRGGNQPQHF

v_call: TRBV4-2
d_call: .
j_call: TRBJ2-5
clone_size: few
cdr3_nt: TGTGCCAGCAGCCAAGAAGCGCGGAGGGGGGCAGAGACCCAGTACTTC
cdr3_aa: CASSQEARRGAETQYF

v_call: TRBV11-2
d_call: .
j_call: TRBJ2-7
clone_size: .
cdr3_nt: TGTGCCAGCAGCTTAGGCGGGGTGTACGAGCAGTACTTC
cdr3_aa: CASSLGGVYEQYF

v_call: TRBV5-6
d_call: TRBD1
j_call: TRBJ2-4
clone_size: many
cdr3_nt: TGTGCCAGCAGCTTGGTCGGACAGGGGGCACAAAACATTCAGTACTTC
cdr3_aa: CASSLVGQGAQNIQYF

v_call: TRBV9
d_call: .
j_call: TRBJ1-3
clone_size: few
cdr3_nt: TGTGCCAGCAGCCTCGGAGGTTTTGAAAACACCATATATTTT
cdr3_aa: CASSLGGFENTIYF

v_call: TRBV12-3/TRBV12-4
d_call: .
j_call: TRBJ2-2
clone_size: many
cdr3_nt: TGTGCCAGCAGTCCCACACGTGAGAGGGCCGGGGAGCTGTTTTTT
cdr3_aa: CASSPTRERAGELFF

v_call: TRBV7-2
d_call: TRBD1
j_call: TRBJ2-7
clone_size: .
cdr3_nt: TGTGCCAGCAGCTTAGGGGGGGACAGGGGCAACGAGCAGTACTTC
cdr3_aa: CASSLGGDRGNEQYF

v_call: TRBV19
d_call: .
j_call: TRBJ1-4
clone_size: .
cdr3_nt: TGTGCCAGTAGTGCCTATAGTGCAACTAATGAAAAACTGTTTTTT
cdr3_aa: CASSAYSATNEKLFF